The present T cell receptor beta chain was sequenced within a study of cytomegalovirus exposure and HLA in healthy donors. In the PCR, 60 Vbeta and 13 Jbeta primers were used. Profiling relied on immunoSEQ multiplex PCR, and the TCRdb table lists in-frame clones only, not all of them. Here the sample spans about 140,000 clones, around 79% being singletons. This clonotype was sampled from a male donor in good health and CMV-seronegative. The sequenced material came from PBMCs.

CDR3: CASRADRTNEKLFF. The CDR3 nucleotides are TGTGCCAGTCGCGCCGACAGAACTAATGAAAAACTGTTTTTT. The genes are TRBV2 and TRBJ1-4, with D perhaps matching TRBD1 (5 bases). Germline values: CDR1 SNHLY, CDR2 FYNNEI. The V end lost 9 bases, the J end lost 1 base, and 12 bases lay between the germline ends. The CDR3 extends over 14 amino acids.